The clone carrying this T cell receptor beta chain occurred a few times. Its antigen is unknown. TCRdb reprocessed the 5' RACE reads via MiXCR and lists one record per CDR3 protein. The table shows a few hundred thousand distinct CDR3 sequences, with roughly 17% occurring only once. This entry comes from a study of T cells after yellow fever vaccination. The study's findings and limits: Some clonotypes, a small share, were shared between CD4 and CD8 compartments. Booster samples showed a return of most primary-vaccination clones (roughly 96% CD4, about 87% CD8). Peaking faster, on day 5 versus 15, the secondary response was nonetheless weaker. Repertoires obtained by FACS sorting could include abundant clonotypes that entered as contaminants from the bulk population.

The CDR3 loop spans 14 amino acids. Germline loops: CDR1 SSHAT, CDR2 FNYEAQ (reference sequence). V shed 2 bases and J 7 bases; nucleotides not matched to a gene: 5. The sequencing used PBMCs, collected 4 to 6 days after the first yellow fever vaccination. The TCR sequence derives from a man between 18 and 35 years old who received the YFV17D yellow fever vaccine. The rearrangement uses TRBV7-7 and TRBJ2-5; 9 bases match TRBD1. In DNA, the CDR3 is TGTGCCAGCAGCTTAACAGGGGGCGACGGGACCCAGTACTTC. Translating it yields CASSLTGGDGTQYF.